The clone carrying this TCR beta chain occurred many times. The sample comes from a study of regulatory T cells in long-lasting Graves disease. This sample's time point: newly diagnosed GD, antithyroid drugs for less than 3 months. Extracted RNA from PBMCs served as the source of the TCR library. As a group, patients came from one endocrinology department in Xi'an, China. The germline V gene has CDR1 SGHTS and CDR2 YDEGEE. V was trimmed by 2 bases and J by 4 bases, leaving 15 bases between them. The CDR3 length is 15 residues. With iRepertoire HTBI primers and Arm-PCR of CDR3 regions, TCR beta libraries were built. TCRdb reprocessed the multiplex PCR reads with MiXCR, giving one entry per CDR3 protein. Of under 700,000 distinct CDR3 sequences listed, roughly a sixth were seen once; the top ten hold approximately 25%. This same sample was also part of a study on T cells in Graves' hyperthyroidism and ophthalmopathy.

This clonotype originated in a woman aged 35-65 years with Graves disease. The chain is built from TRBV5-8 and TRBJ1-2; a possible D gene is TRBD1 (6 bases). The sequences come from peripheral blood mononuclear cells (PBMCs), collected at new diagnosis, from a patient treated with antithyroid drugs. The CDR3 DNA sequence: TGTGCCAGCAGCTTAACCGGACAGCTCCTCTATGGCTACACCTTC. Its translation: CASSLTGQLLYGYTF.